What follows are 2 T cell receptor beta chains derived from one specimen sequenced in a study of T cells after yellow fever vaccination (dated by TCRdb to the late 2010s). The treatment or condition label of this sample denotes: live attenuated yellow fever vaccine strain. The library was obtained by 5' RACE. TCRdb names Illumina NovaSeq 6000 as the instrument used. TCRdb ran its own pipeline on the public reads, namely fastp trimming at Q25 and MiXCR clone calling, and kept in-frame beta chains. CDR3 protein sequences are deduplicated, and each keeps its most common genes and DNA. The sample includes 350,000 to 450,000 distinct CDR3 sequences, with approximately 19% observed a single time. 15% to 20% of the sample is taken by the ten largest. The material sequenced was PBMCs, taken before the yellow fever booster vaccination. The receptors were gathered from a man aged 18 to 29 who received the YFV17D yellow fever vaccine.

The sample holds a few counts of this clonotype. V usage is TRBV6-2 or TRBV6-3 and J usage is TRBJ2-3; D may be TRBD2 (6 bases). The CDR3 covers 18 residues. The germline V and J ends were trimmed by 2 bases and 0 bases, with 18 bases remaining between them. Germline assignment: CDR1 MNHEY and CDR2 SVGEGT. CDR3 DNA: TGTGCCAGCAGTTACGCCCTCCGGGAGCCCTCTAGCACAGATACGCAGTATTTT. This gives the protein CASSYALREPSSTDTQYF.

A word on this clonotype: Because the CDR3's place on the DNA is in doubt, the DNA is left out and the CDR3 is given as listed by TCRdb. This chain connects TRBV7-3 to TRBJ2-2; the table assigns TRBD2, which was not confirmed against the DNA. Germline V CDR1 and CDR2: SGHTA, FQGTGA. The CDR3 is 14 amino acids in total, end residues counted. The CDR3 sequence is CASSSSGRWRSCFF.